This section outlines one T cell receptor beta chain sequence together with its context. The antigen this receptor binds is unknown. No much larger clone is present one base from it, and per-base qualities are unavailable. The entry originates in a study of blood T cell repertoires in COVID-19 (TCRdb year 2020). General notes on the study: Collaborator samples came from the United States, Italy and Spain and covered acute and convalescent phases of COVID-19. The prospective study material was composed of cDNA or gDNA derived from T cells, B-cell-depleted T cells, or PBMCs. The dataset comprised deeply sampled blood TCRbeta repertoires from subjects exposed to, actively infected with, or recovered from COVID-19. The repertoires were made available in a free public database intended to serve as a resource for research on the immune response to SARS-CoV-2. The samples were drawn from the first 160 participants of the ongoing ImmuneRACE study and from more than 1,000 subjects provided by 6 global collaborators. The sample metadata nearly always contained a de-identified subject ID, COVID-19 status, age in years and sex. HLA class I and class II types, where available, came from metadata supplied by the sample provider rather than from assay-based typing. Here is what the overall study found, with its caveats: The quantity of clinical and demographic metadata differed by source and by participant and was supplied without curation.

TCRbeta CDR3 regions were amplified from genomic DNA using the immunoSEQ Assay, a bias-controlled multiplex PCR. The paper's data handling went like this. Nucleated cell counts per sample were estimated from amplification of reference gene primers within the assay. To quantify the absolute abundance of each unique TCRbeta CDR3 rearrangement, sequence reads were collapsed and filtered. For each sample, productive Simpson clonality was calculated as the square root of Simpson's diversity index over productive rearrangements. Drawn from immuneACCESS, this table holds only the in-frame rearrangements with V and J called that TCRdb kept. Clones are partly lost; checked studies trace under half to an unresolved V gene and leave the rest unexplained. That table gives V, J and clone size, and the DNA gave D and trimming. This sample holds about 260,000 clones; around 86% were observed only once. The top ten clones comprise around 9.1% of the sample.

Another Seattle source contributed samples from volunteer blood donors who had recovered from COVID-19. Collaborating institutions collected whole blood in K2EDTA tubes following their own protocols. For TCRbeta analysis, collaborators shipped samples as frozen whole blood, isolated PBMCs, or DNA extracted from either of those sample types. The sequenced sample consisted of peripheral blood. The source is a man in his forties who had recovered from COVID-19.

CDR3 loop: CASSSHGQGNQPQHF. The DNA is TGTGCCAGTAGTTCCCACGGACAGGGCAATCAGCCCCAGCATTTT. The chain is assembled from TRBV19 and TRBJ1-5; TRBD1 lines up with 7 middle nucleotides. V lost 5 bases and J lost 2 bases, and the count of bases not matched to a germline gene is 6. The CDR1 and CDR2 encoded by the germline V gene (reference sequence) are LNHDA and SQIVND. The CDR3 sequence holds 15 residues, the cysteine and phenylalanine included. Only the CDR3 region is kept as DNA, spanning 45 bases read in frame from base 1.